The present T cell receptor (beta chain) was sequenced within a study of primary melanoma T cells and metastatic recurrence. Germline-derived CDR1 and CDR2 are LNHDA and SQIVND (reference sequence). V lost 6 bases and J 1 base, leaving 15 bases between the germline ends. The CDR3 sequence is 15 residues long. Only in-frame clones appear in the TCRdb table, and some are missing; sequencing was by immunoSEQ multiplex PCR. The sample has around 880 clones; about 85% are singletons. The rearrangement uses TRBV19 and TRBJ1-1; D remains unclear. The sample consisted of melanoma tumor tissue. This TCR was recovered from a human donor with melanoma. The CDR3 region is CASSRIGPENTEAFF. CDR3 nucleotide sequence: TGTGCCAGTAGCAGGATAGGTCCCGAGAACACTGAAGCTTTCTTT.